The 21 T cell receptor beta chains below all came from one sample that was sequenced in a study of cytomegalovirus exposure and HLA in healthy donors. PCR primers comprised 60 Vbeta and 13 Jbeta primers. Assay used: immunoSEQ multiplex PCR; TCRdb lists only in-frame clones, some missing. The table includes fewer than 120,000 clones, about 90% detected once. Sequencing input: PBMCs. These receptors were obtained from a man aged 35 to 55 in good health and CMV-seronegative.

The chain employs TRBV15 and TRBJ1-5; perhaps TRBD1 as D (6 bases). The germline gives CDR1 LNHNV, CDR2 YYDKDF (reference sequence). V was pared by 0 bases and J by 5 bases, with 8 bases between. This CDR3 is built from 14 residues. The CDR3 region has the DNA TGTGCCACCAGCAGAGACGAGGGGGATCAGCCCCAGCATTTT. This codes for CATSRDEGDQPQHF. Variable domain in full (rest from reference TRBV15 and TRBJ1-5): DAMVIQNPRYQVTQFGKPVTLSCSQTLNHNVMYWYQQKSSQAPKLLFHYYDKDFNNEADTPDNFQSRRPNTSFCFLDIRSPGLGDTAMYLCATSRDEGDQPQHFGDGTRLSIL.

The chain recombines TRBV6-5 with TRBJ2-7; TRBD2 aligns across 9 bases. V shed 2 bases and J 3 bases; nucleotides not matched to a gene: 5. Looked up from germline, CDR1 is MNHEY and CDR2 is SVGAGI. The CDR3 spans 15 residues. The chain's CDR3 is CASSYDASGNYEQYF. The CDR3 nucleotides are TGTGCCAGCAGTTACGACGCTAGCGGGAACTACGAGCAGTACTTC.

The chain has TRBV18 and TRBJ2-5, with a possible D match to TRBD2 (6 bases). The germline CDR1 and CDR2 sequences are KGHSH and LQKENI. The length of the CDR3 is 15 residues. With 6 bases removed from V and 1 base from J, the gap between germline ends came to 15 bases. DNA of the CDR3: TGTGCCAGCTCCTCCCCCGGACTATCCCAAGAGACCCAGTACTTC. This sequence encodes CASSSPGLSQETQYF.

CDR3 protein: CAWSPAGARTGELFF. The CDR3 DNA sequence: TGTGCCTGGAGCCCCGCGGGGGCGCGGACCGGGGAGCTGTTTTTT. This chain joins TRBV30 and TRBJ2-2; the D gene is possibly TRBD2 (7 bases). The CDR3 extends over 15 amino acids. The germline V and J ends were trimmed by 3 bases and 5 bases, with 16 bases remaining between them. From germline, CDR1 is GTSNPN and CDR2 SVGIG (reference sequence).

V usage is TRBV28 and J usage is TRBJ2-7; 11 bases are shared with TRBD1. From germline, CDR1 is MDHEN and CDR2 SYDVKM. The CDR3 sequence is 15 residues long. J gave up 5 bases and V 3 bases, and 6 bases lay outside the gene matches. CDR3 residues: CASSFSWTGGNEQYF. Written as DNA, the CDR3 is TGTGCCAGCAGTTTTTCTTGGACAGGGGGCAACGAGCAGTACTTC.

This chain uses TRBV28 with TRBJ2-7; no firm D call. V was pared by 3 bases and J by 2 bases, with 8 bases between. CDR1 is MDHEN and CDR2 is SYDVKM in the germline V gene. The CDR3 loop spans 13 amino acids. CDR3 in DNA: TGTGCCAGCAGTTTGGGCAGGACCTACGAGCAGTACTTC. Protein product: CASSLGRTYEQYF.

This clone was seen just once. CDR3 sequence: CASSGGGLAKNIQYF. CDR3 DNA: TGTGCCAGCAGTGGCGGGGGGCTTGCCAAAAACATTCAGTACTTC. The V and J genes are TRBV2 and TRBJ2-4; 8 bases agree with TRBD2. This CDR3 region has 15 residues. Germline CDR1 and CDR2: SNHLY and FYNNEI. With 4 bases clipped from V and 1 base from J, the junction kept 3 bases outside the gene matches.

V usage is TRBV15 and J usage is TRBJ1-1; 8 nucleotides match TRBD1. V lost 0 bases and J lost 1; bases outside the gene matches: 4. Germline lookup yields CDR1 LNHNV and CDR2 YYDKDF (reference sequence). The CDR3 loop spans 16 amino acids. The CDR3 DNA reads as TGTGCCACCAGCAGAGATCTCGGGACAGGGAACACTGAAGCTTTCTTT. It specifies CATSRDLGTGNTEAFF.

J is TRBJ2-3 and V is TRBV6-5; TRBD2 agrees at 10 bases. Looked up from germline, CDR1 is MNHEY and CDR2 is SVGAGI. This CDR3 contains 15 residues. The ends lost 0 bases at V and 3 bases at J; junction bases unmatched: 0. In DNA form, the CDR3 reads TGTGCCAGCAGTTACTCGGGACTAGCGACAGATACGCAGTATTTT. The encoded protein is CASSYSGLATDTQYF.

The rearrangement joins TRBV29-1 to TRBJ1-2; D uncertain. CDR3 length: 12 residues. Trimming removed 4 bases from V and 8 bases from J, with 14 bases in between. The germline V gene has CDR1 SQVTM and CDR2 ANQGSEA. CDR3 in DNA: TGCAGCGTTGTCGCGGCGGCGAGGGGCTACACCTTC. Its protein is CSVVAAARGYTF.

The chain carries TRBV7-6 and TRBJ2-3, with a tentative D call TRBD2 (6 bases). This CDR3 is built from 13 residues. Between the trimmed V and J ends, which lost 4 bases and 4 bases, there was a span of 9 bases. The V gene's germline CDR1 is SGHVS and CDR2 FNYEAQ. The CDR3 spells CASSSRLADTQYF. The CDR3, as DNA: TGTGCCAGCAGCTCGAGACTAGCAGATACGCAGTATTTT.

This chain links TRBV5-4 with TRBJ2-5; D unclear. Trimming cost V 1 base and J 5 bases, with 9 bases left between them. Germline V CDR1 and CDR2: SGHNT, YYREEE (reference sequence). CDR3 size: 13 residues. CDR3 in amino acids: CASSLMGRETQYF. The CDR3 DNA follows: TGTGCCAGCAGCTTGATGGGCAGGGAGACCCAGTACTTC.

V and J are TRBV16 and TRBJ1-5; D gene unclear. With 3 bases removed from V and 3 bases from J, the gap between germline ends came to 12 bases. The V gene's germline CDR1 is KGHSY and CDR2 FQNENV. This CDR3 is built from 15 residues. The chain's CDR3 is CASSHSAGLNQPQHF. DNA for the CDR3: TGTGCCAGCAGCCACTCGGCAGGACTCAATCAGCCCCAGCATTTT.

This clone is a singleton in its sample. The CDR3 sequence: CATSRGGPSDQPQHF. CDR3 in DNA: TGTGCCACCAGCAGGGGGGGGCCGAGCGATCAGCCCCAGCATTTT. This chain joins TRBV15 and TRBJ1-5; weak D call: TRBD1 (6 bases). CDR3 length equals 15 residues. Germline CDR1 is LNHNV and CDR2 is YYDKDF (reference sequence). Trimming took off 3 bases at V and 5 bases at J, with 14 bases between the two ends.

The chain couples TRBV13 to TRBJ2-1, with 7 bases lining up with TRBD1. The CDR3 has 17 amino acids. V lost 5 bases, J lost 2 bases, and 12 bases stayed unmatched. CDR1 is PRHDT and CDR2 is FYEKMQ in the germline V gene (reference sequence). The CDR3 nucleotides are TGTGCCAGCAGCCGTAGAACACAGGGGTTACCCTACAATGAGCAGTTCTTC. It translates to CASSRRTQGLPYNEQFF.

The sample holds one count of this clone. The chain couples TRBV6-1 to TRBJ1-2; D is possibly TRBD1 (6 bases). The germline CDR1 and CDR2 sequences are MNHNS and SASEGT. V lost 8 bases and J 2 bases, leaving 9 bases between the germline ends. This CDR3 comprises 12 residues. CDR3 residues: CASLDRNYGYTF. The CDR3 DNA reads TGTGCCAGCCTGGACAGAAACTATGGCTACACCTTC.

The gene calls are TRBV6-5 and TRBJ1-1, with 7 bases matching TRBD1. The CDR3 runs 15 residues. Trimming cost V 1 base and J 3 bases; bases outside gene matches: 5. Germline CDR1 reads MNHEY; CDR2 reads SVGAGI. CDR3 sequence: CASSYYRTGDTEAFF. For the CDR3, the DNA is TGTGCCAGCAGTTACTATCGGACAGGCGACACTGAAGCTTTCTTT.

The chain combines TRBV5-1 with TRBJ2-1; 9 bases map to TRBD1. The CDR3 sequence is 20 residues long. The junction had 25 bases not matched to a gene; V was cut back by 4 bases and J by 8 bases. Germline CDR1 SGHRS, CDR2 YFSETQ. DNA for the CDR3: TGCGCCAGCAGCATGAGACAGGGGGGATCGGCGGCTCTGGGTACCGATGAGCAGTTCTTC. This sequence encodes CASSMRQGGSAALGTDEQFF.

A remark on this clone: At one end, the junction sequence differs from germline, possibly due to a read error. Other nucleotide sequences in the sample specify the same CDR3. V gene TRBV30 combines with J gene TRBJ1-6; no clear D. The germline V gene has CDR1 GTSNPN and CDR2 SVGIG (reference sequence). The CDR3 spans 16 residues. The DNA for the CDR3 is TGTGCCTGGAGTGTAGGTGGGAGCTCCTATAATTCCCCCCTCCACTTT. Its translation is CAWSVGGSSYNSPLHF. The full variable domain, completed using reference TRBV30 and TRBJ1-6, is SQTIHQWPATLVQPVGSPLSLECTVEGTSNPNLYWYRQAAGRGLQLLFYSVGIGQISSEVPQNLSASRPQDRQFILSSKKLLLSDSGFYLCAWSVGGSSYNSPLHFGNGTRLTVT.

The J gene is TRBJ2-4, the V gene TRBV13; TRBD2 is a possible D gene (5 bases). Germline CDR1 PRHDT, CDR2 FYEKMQ (reference sequence). The CDR3 is made up of 14 amino acids. Between the trimmed V and J ends, which lost 5 bases and 7 bases, there was a span of 15 bases. The CDR3 sequence: CASSIGLRFNIQYF. CDR3 in DNA: TGTGCCAGCAGCATCGGACTGAGATTTAACATTCAGTACTTC.

This sequence joins TRBV7-3 and TRBJ2-5; a weak D match, TRBD2 (6 bases). This CDR3 comprises 13 residues. The germline V gene encodes CDR1 SGHTA and CDR2 FQGTGA. The V end was cut by 3 bases, the J end by 3 bases, with 8 bases between. CDR3 protein: CASSFRGKETQYF. CDR3 nucleotides: TGTGCCAGCAGCTTCCGGGGGAAAGAGACCCAGTACTTC. Full variable domain (rest looked up from reference TRBV7-3 and TRBJ2-5): GAGVSQTPSNKVTEKGKYVELRCDPISGHTALYWYRQSLGQGPEFLIYFQGTGAADDSGLPNDRFFAVRPEGSVSTLKIQRTERGDSAVYLCASSFRGKETQYFGPGTRLLVL.